The present TCR beta chain was sequenced within a study of shared clonotypes between healthy human individuals. This clone was counted only a few times. Its antigen is unidentified. Trimming shortened V by 3 bases and J by 1 base, and 12 bases separated the two germline ends. CDR3 size: 16 residues. The germline CDR1 and CDR2 sequences are MNHEY and SVGAGI. Regarding the study as a whole: Relative to clonotypes present in all four donors, those not shared had lower generation probabilities. Naive subsets tended to show greater estimated richness than memory subsets.

Sequencing was performed with immunoSEQ multiplex PCR; in TCRdb, only in-frame clones are kept and a portion is missing. The sample lists 550,000 to 700,000 clones; 73% were seen once. Specimen: memory CD4+ T cells sorted from blood. Subset given: CD45RA-negative fraction. The chain employs TRBV6-5 and TRBJ2-2; D is undetermined. The source of this sequence is a woman in her twenties or thirties in good health. Here the CDR3 DNA reads TGTGCCAGCAGTTATTCGTACGCAGGGAACACCGGGGAGCTGTTTTTT. Protein sequence: CASSYSYAGNTGELFF.